Detailed here is one TCR beta chain. This entry belongs to a study of blood T cell repertoires in COVID-19. Across the study: Samples of COVID-19 (acute and convalescent) were obtained from the United States, Italy and Spain. Sources were T cells, B-cell-depleted T cells, or PBMCs; the material itself was cDNA or gDNA.

V trimming: 5 bases; J trimming: 2 bases; junction bases outside the gene matches: 10. The CDR3 spans 17 residues. Per germline, CDR1 KGHSH and CDR2 LQKENI. Source study methods: Scientists estimated how many nucleated cells there were by amplifying reference gene primers. TCRdb's table, derived via immunoSEQ multiplex PCR, lists solely in-frame clones and lacks some. The V and J calls and clone size were taken over from that table, and D and trimming were inferred from the DNA. This sample has some 70,000 clones; just over 85% occur once, and the top ten carry about 1.5%. The source is a woman aged 60 to 75 with acute or convalescent COVID-19. The J gene is TRBJ2-1, the V gene TRBV18; the match to TRBD2 covers 9 bases. The material sequenced was peripheral blood. For the CDR3, the DNA is TGTGCCAGCTCAAGGCCCAATAGCGGGGGAGCCTACAATGAGCAGTTCTTC. Encoded protein: CASSRPNSGGAYNEQFF.